The 12 T cell receptor beta chains presented below share a single source sample, sequenced in a study of blood T cell repertoires in COVID-19. Assay: immunoSEQ multiplex PCR; the TCRdb copy retains only in-frame clones and omits some. The top ten hold approximately 9.4% of the sample, which has over 250,000 clones, around nine tenths seen once. Sequencing used peripheral blood. The receptors come from a man aged 40-55 years who had recovered from COVID-19.

This chain joins TRBV13 and TRBJ1-1; D remains ambiguous. This CDR3 contains 15 residues. Germline V gene sequence: CDR1 PRHDT, CDR2 FYEKMQ (reference sequence). Trimming took 5 bases from V and 4 from J, leaving 17 bases between them. In DNA form, the CDR3 reads TGTGCCAGCAGCCCTCCCATGGAGGCAGCCACTGAAGCTTTCTTT. This encodes CASSPPMEAATEAFF.

The chain recombines TRBV5-5 with TRBJ2-1; 8 bases agree with TRBD1. The V gene's germline CDR1 is SGHKS and CDR2 YYEKEE (reference sequence). V gave up 3 bases and J gave up 8 bases; unmatched junction bases: 10. The CDR3 runs 15 residues. The CDR3 here is CASSWGGQGFYEQFF. The DNA of the CDR3 is TGTGCCAGCAGCTGGGGCGGACAGGGATTCTATGAGCAGTTCTTC.

V usage is TRBV6-2 or TRBV6-3 and J usage is TRBJ1-1, with D possibly TRBD1 on 5 matching bases. The length of the CDR3 is 15 residues. CDR1 and CDR2 from the germline V gene are MNHEY and SVGEGT. V shed 4 bases and J shed 1 base, with 13 bases lying between them. The CDR3 reads CASSLAGRKNTEAFF. The CDR3 nucleotides read TGTGCCAGCAGTTTGGCAGGGCGAAAGAACACTGAAGCTTTCTTT.

This chain joins TRBV2 and TRBJ2-3, with 12 bases matching TRBD2. Germline values: CDR1 SNHLY, CDR2 FYNNEI. V lost 1 base and J lost 3; bases outside the gene matches: 14. CDR3 length equals 20 residues. CDR3 nucleotides: TGTGCCAGCAGTGAAGGGACTCTAGCGGGAGGGCCCTTAGCAACAGATACGCAGTATTTT. It yields the protein CASSEGTLAGGPLATDTQYF.

The V and J genes are TRBV19 and TRBJ2-7, with D possibly matching TRBD1 (5 bases). The germline V and J ends were trimmed by 3 bases and 4 bases, with 13 bases remaining between them. This CDR3 spans 14 amino acids. In germline, CDR1 is LNHDA, CDR2 SQIVND (reference sequence). CDR3 coding DNA: TGTGCCAGTAGTATTTCCAGGGTTCGATACGAGCAGTACTTC. Its translation is CASSISRVRYEQYF.

The gene calls are TRBV9 and TRBJ2-7; a possible D gene is TRBD2 (7 bases). Trimming took off 2 bases at V and 7 bases at J, with 25 bases between the two ends. The CDR3 consists of 17 residues. CDR1 SGDLS and CDR2 YYNGEE come from the germline V gene. The CDR3 nucleotides are TGTGCCAGCAGCGTCGGGGGACTCGCGGGGGCTTTCGGGGAGCAGTACTTC. Amino acid sequence: CASSVGGLAGAFGEQYF.

The chain joins TRBV7-2 to TRBJ2-2; a weak D match, TRBD1 (5 bases). The length of the CDR3 is 17 residues. Trimming took 2 bases from V and 0 from J, leaving 13 bases between them. Germline CDR1 SGHTA, CDR2 FQGNSA. The CDR3 DNA follows: TGTGCCAGCAGCTTAACCCGGACACTTACGAACACCGGGGAGCTGTTTTTT. This gives the protein CASSLTRTLTNTGELFF. The variable domain in full, with the rest retrieved from reference TRBV7-2 and TRBJ2-2, is GAGVSQSPSNKVTEKGKDVELRCDPISGHTALYWYRQSLGQGLEFLIYFQGNSAPDKSGLPSDRFSAERTGGSVSTLTIQRTQQEDSAVYLCASSLTRTLTNTGELFFGEGSRLTVL.

Written as DNA, the CDR3 is TGTGCCAGCAGCAATCTAGCCGGGGGGGCAGGGAACATTCAGTACTTC. Translation: CASSNLAGGAGNIQYF. The chain recombines TRBV7-2 with TRBJ2-4; 8 nucleotides align to TRBD2. Germline CDR1 reads SGHTA; CDR2 reads FQGNSA. Trimming at V came to 5 bases and at J to 7 bases, leaving 13 bases not matched to a gene. The CDR3 loop spans 16 amino acids.

The rearrangement links TRBV6-5 to TRBJ1-1; D is possibly TRBD1 (5 bases). Germline-derived CDR1 and CDR2 are MNHEY and SVGAGI. Trimming shortened V by 0 bases and J by 1 base, and 9 bases separated the two germline ends. The CDR3 contains 15 residues. The CDR3 DNA reads as TGTGCCAGCAGTTACTCGCGACAGCCGAACACTGAAGCTTTCTTT. Protein sequence: CASSYSRQPNTEAFF.

The CDR3 reads CASSFLTSGHNEQFF. In DNA, the CDR3 is TGCGCCAGCAGCTTCCTGACTAGCGGCCACAATGAGCAGTTCTTC. The V gene is TRBV5-1, the J gene TRBJ2-1, with 9 nucleotides matching TRBD2. CDR1 is SGHRS and CDR2 is YFSETQ in the germline V gene. CDR3 length: 15 residues. The ends lost 2 bases at V and 5 bases at J; junction bases unmatched: 5.

The chain is built from TRBV7-9 and TRBJ2-2; 8 bases are a match to TRBD2. The CDR3 extends over 16 amino acids. V shed 5 bases, J shed 4 bases, and the junction held 9 bases outside the gene matches. Germline values: CDR1 SEHNR, CDR2 FQNEAQ (reference sequence). The CDR3, as DNA: TGTGCCAGCAGCCGGTCGGCGGGAGGTACCACCGGGGAGCTGTTTTTT. It specifies CASSRSAGGTTGELFF. Together with reference TRBV7-9 and TRBJ2-2, the CDR3 gives the full variable domain: DTGVSQNPRHKITKRGQNVTFRCDPISEHNRLYWYRQTLGQGPEFLTYFQNEAQLEKSRLLSDRFSAERPKGSFSTLEIQRTEQGDSAMYLCASSRSAGGTTGELFFGEGSRLTVL.

The chain has TRBV5-6 and TRBJ1-5, with TRBD1 identical over 10 bases. Germline lookup yields CDR1 SGHDT and CDR2 YYEEEE. V trimming: 4 bases; J trimming: 5 bases; junction bases outside the gene matches: 6. The CDR3 extends over 15 amino acids. CDR3 sequence reads: CASSPGQGKDQPQHF. The DNA for the CDR3 is TGTGCCAGCAGCCCGGGACAGGGGAAAGATCAGCCCCAGCATTTT. Filled out from reference TRBV5-6 and TRBJ1-5, the complete variable domain reads DAGVTQSPTHLIKTRGQQVTLRCSPKSGHDTVSWYQQALGQGPQFIFQYYEEEERQRGNFPDRFSGHQFPNYSSELNVNALLLGDSALYLCASSPGQGKDQPQHFGDGTRLSIL.